These T cell receptor beta chains were read from a single sample in a study of T cell repertoires in cytomegalovirus infection. TCRdb called the reads again in MiXCR, with one record for every CDR3 protein. The sample lists about 920,000 distinct CDR3 sequences, 30% to 40% occurring once. No antigens are known for them. The sequencing used cultured CD8+ T cells from PBMCs, collected from culture after CMV antigen stimulation. These receptor sequences come from a human donor in good health (CMV status not recorded). Some clones in this sample may be carry-over from other donors' samples. Each CDR3 is given with its conserved first and last residue. The D gene is left open where the match is weak. Clone size is stated in some rows and not others, as once, few, many or a class when expanded.

D gene	V gene	clone size	J gene	CDR3 protein	CDR3 DNA
NA	TRBV19	few	TRBJ1-1	CASSMGGEGGAEAFF	TGTGCCAGTAGTATGGGAGGGGAGGGTGGCGCTGAAGCTTTCTTT
NA	TRBV19	NA	TRBJ2-7	CASSDSGYYEQYF	TGTGCCAGTAGTGACTCCGGGTACTACGAGCAGTACTTC
NA	TRBV4-1	NA	TRBJ2-2	CASSQEPAVNTGELFF	TGCGCCAGCAGCCAAGAGCCGGCAGTGAACACCGGGGAGCTGTTTTTT
NA	TRBV7-6	few	TRBJ1-4	CASSLDGRREKLFF	TGTGCCAGCAGCTTAGATGGCCGTAGGGAAAAACTGTTTTTT
NA	TRBV7-6	NA	TRBJ1-2	CASSSDRAAYREFNGYTF	TGTGCCAGCAGCTCCGATAGGGCGGCATACAGGGAGTTCAATGGCTACACCTTC
TRBD2	TRBV15	few	TRBJ2-1	CATSRDKLAGNEQFF	TGTGCCACCAGCAGAGATAAGCTAGCGGGCAATGAGCAGTTCTTC
TRBD1	TRBV12-3/TRBV12-4	many	TRBJ1-1	CASSFSADRGNTEAFF	TGTGCCAGCAGTTTCTCTGCGGACAGGGGGAACACTGAAGCTTTCTTT
NA	TRBV12-3/TRBV12-4	few	TRBJ2-3	CASSRPYTDTQYF	TGTGCCAGCAGCCGACCGTACACAGATACGCAGTATTTT
TRBD1	TRBV5-6	NA	TRBJ1-1	CASREGQGNTEAFF	TGTGCCAGCAGAGAAGGACAGGGGAACACTGAAGCTTTCTTT
NA	TRBV14	few	TRBJ1-3	CASSPYFGDSGNTIYF	TGTGCCAGCAGCCCCTACTTCGGAGACTCTGGAAACACCATATATTTT
TRBD2	TRBV7-6	many	TRBJ2-5	CASSPGTSGGARWETQYF	TGTGCCAGCAGCCCAGGGACTAGCGGGGGGGCCCGCTGGGAGACCCAGTACTTC
NA	TRBV27	NA	TRBJ1-5	CASTLTGGNQPQHF	TGTGCCAGCACCCTGACCGGGGGCAATCAGCCCCAGCATTTT
NA	TRBV12-5	few	TRBJ1-1	CASGLMYTEAFF	TGTGCTAGTGGTTTGATGTACACTGAAGCTTTCTTT
TRBD1	TRBV7-2	NA	TRBJ2-3	CASSHRGGQFQPQYF	TGTGCCAGCAGCCACCGTGGGGGACAGTTTCAGCCCCAGTATTTT
NA	TRBV4-2	NA	TRBJ2-1	CASSLSDVDEQFF	TGTGCCAGCAGCCTCTCAGACGTCGATGAGCAGTTCTTC
NA	TRBV10-3	NA	TRBJ1-1	CAISETPGMNTEAFF	TGTGCCATCAGTGAGACCCCGGGAATGAACACTGAAGCTTTCTTT
NA	TRBV4-1	NA	TRBJ2-2	CASSLLRGTGELFF	TGCGCCAGCAGCCTCCTCCGGGGCACCGGGGAGCTGTTTTTT
NA	TRBV20-1	NA	TRBJ2-3	CSAPGLVTDTQYF	TGCAGTGCTCCAGGGTTGGTGACAGATACGCAGTATTTT
NA	TRBV7-9	NA	TRBJ2-5	CASSLSGWGQETQYF	TGTGCCAGCAGCTTATCCGGTTGGGGGCAAGAGACCCAGTACTTC
NA	TRBV20-1	few	TRBJ2-7	CSARDYAGPSSYEQYF	TGCAGTGCTAGAGATTACGCAGGCCCCAGCTCCTACGAGCAGTACTTC
NA	TRBV7-2	many	TRBJ1-1	CASSLGVLGPFNTEAFF	TGTGCCAGCAGCTTAGGTGTTCTCGGCCCATTTAACACTGAAGCTTTCTTT
NA	TRBV5-6	NA	TRBJ2-3	CASRETRADTQYF	TGTGCCAGCAGAGAGACCAGGGCAGATACGCAGTATTTT
TRBD1	TRBV7-6	few	TRBJ1-2	CASSPGGQAHYGYTF	TGTGCCAGCAGCCCGGGAGGACAGGCCCACTACGGCTACACCTTC
TRBD1	TRBV10-3	NA	TRBJ2-7	CAIIGGGEQYF	TGTGCCATCATAGGGGGCGGCGAGCAGTACTTC
NA	TRBV4-1	few	TRBJ2-1	CASSNDRDEQFF	TGCGCCAGCAGCAATGACCGGGATGAGCAGTTCTTC
NA	TRBV6-6	few	TRBJ1-5	CASTEGSSGQPQHF	TGTGCCAGCACCGAAGGAAGTAGCGGTCAGCCCCAGCATTTT
NA	TRBV27	few	TRBJ1-5	CASSLSRGYNQPQHF	TGTGCCAGCAGTCTATCAAGGGGTTACAATCAGCCCCAGCATTTT
NA	TRBV10-3	NA	TRBJ2-7	CAISESTSVYEQYF	TGTGCCATCAGTGAGTCGACGTCAGTGTACGAGCAGTACTTC
NA	TRBV27	NA	TRBJ2-1	CASSLGGPSGEQFF	TGTGCCAGCAGTTTAGGGGGGCCTAGTGGTGAGCAGTTCTTC
NA	TRBV11-2	NA	TRBJ2-1	CASSGADSSYNEQFF	TGTGCCAGCAGCGGAGCGGACAGCTCCTACAATGAGCAGTTCTTC
TRBD2	TRBV7-9	NA	TRBJ2-3	CASSRPAGEDTQYF	TGTGCCAGCAGCAGACCAGCGGGGGAAGATACGCAGTATTTT
NA	TRBV7-9	many	TRBJ2-5	CASSPGDFQETQYF	TGTGCCAGCAGCCCCGGGGACTTCCAAGAGACCCAGTACTTC
NA	TRBV25-1	NA	TRBJ2-7	CASSDPGYEQYF	TGTGCCAGCAGTGATCCCGGGTACGAGCAGTACTTC
NA	TRBV7-9	few	TRBJ2-6	CASSTVFSGANVLTF	TGTGCCAGCAGCACAGTTTTCTCTGGGGCCAACGTCCTGACTTTC
TRBD1	TRBV20-1	NA	TRBJ2-6	CSATGTANSGANVLTF	TGCAGTGCTACTGGGACAGCCAACTCTGGGGCCAACGTCCTGACTTTC
TRBD2	TRBV2	NA	TRBJ2-1	CASRLDSGVHNEQFF	TGTGCCAGCAGGTTGGATAGCGGGGTCCACAATGAGCAGTTCTTC
NA	TRBV24-1	few	TRBJ2-3	CATSDYRQDTDTQYF	TGTGCCACCAGTGATTATAGACAGGACACAGATACGCAGTATTTT
NA	TRBV12-3/TRBV12-4	NA	TRBJ1-5	CASSLAGRPQHF	TGTGCCAGCAGTTTAGCGGGAAGGCCCCAGCATTTT
NA	TRBV7-6	few	TRBJ2-2	CASSDPGVNTGELFF	TGTGCCAGCAGCGACCCCGGCGTGAACACCGGGGAGCTGTTTTTT
NA	TRBV7-9	many	TRBJ2-5	CASSLNGEETQYF	TGTGCCAGCAGCTTAAACGGCGAGGAGACCCAGTACTTC
NA	TRBV7-8	NA	TRBJ1-5	CASSLGGSNQPRHF	TGTGCCAGCAGCTTAGGAGGGAGCAATCAGCCCCGGCATTTT
NA	TRBV6-5	many	TRBJ2-1	CASSYGGANEQFF	TGTGCCAGCAGTTATGGAGGGGCAAATGAGCAGTTCTTC
TRBD1	TRBV7-9	NA	TRBJ1-1	CASTATGEMNTEAFF	TGTGCCAGCACAGCTACAGGGGAGATGAACACTGAAGCTTTCTTT
NA	TRBV5-1	NA	TRBJ1-1	CASSLGVTIRGMNTEAFF	TGCGCCAGCAGCTTGGGGGTCACTATACGGGGGATGAACACTGAAGCTTTCTTT
NA	TRBV6-5	NA	TRBJ1-2	CASSYSSQFGYTF	TGTGCCAGCAGTTACTCGAGTCAGTTTGGCTACACCTTC